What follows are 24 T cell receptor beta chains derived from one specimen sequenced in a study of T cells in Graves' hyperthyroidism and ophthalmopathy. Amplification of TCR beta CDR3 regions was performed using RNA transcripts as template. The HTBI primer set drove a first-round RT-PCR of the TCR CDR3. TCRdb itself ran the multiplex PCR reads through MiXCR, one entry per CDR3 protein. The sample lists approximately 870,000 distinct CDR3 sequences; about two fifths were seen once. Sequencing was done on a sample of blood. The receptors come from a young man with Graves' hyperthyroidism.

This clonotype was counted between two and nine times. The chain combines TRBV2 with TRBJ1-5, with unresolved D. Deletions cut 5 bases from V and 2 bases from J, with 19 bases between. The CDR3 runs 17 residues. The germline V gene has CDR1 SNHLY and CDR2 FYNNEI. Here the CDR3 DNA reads TGTGCCAGCAGTCCCCGGGGAGGGTTGTTCGGCAATCAGCCCCAGCATTTT. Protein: CASSPRGGLFGNQPQHF.

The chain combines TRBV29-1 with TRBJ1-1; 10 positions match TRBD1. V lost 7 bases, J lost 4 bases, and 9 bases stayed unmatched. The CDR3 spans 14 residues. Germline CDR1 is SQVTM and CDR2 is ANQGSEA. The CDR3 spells CSAADWTGGTEAFF. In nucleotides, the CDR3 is TGCAGCGCTGCAGACTGGACAGGGGGCACTGAAGCTTTCTTT.

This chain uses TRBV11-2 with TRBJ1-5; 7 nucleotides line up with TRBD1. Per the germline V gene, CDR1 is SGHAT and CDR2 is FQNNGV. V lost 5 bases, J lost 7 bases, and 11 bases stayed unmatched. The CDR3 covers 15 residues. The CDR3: CASSTGTGVRQPQHF. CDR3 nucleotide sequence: TGTGCCAGCAGCACCGGAACAGGGGTGAGACAGCCCCAGCATTTT.

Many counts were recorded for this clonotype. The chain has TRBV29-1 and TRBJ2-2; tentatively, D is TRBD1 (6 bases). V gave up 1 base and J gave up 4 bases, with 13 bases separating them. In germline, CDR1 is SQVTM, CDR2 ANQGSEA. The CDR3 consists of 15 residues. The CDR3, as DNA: TGCAGCGTTGAAGGGCAGGGGCTGGGCACCGGGGAGCTGTTTTTT. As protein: CSVEGQGLGTGELFF.

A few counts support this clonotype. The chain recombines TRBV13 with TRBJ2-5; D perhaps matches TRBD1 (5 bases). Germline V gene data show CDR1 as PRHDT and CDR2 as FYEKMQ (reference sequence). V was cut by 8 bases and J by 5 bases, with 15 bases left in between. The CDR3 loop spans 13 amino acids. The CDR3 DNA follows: TGTGCCAGCGGACAAGGTTCTTCGGAGACCCAGTACTTC. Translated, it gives CASGQGSSETQYF. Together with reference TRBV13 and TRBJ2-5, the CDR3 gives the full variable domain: AAGVIQSPRHLIKEKRETATLKCYPIPRHDTVYWYQQGPGQDPQFLISFYEKMQSDKGSIPDRFSAQQFSDYHSELNMSSLELGDSALYFCASGQGSSETQYFGPGTRLLVL.

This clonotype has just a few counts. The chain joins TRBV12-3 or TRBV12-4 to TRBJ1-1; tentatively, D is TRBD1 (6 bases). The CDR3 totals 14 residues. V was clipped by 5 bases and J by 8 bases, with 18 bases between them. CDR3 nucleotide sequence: TGTGCCAGCAGTGGGTGGGGGCCAGAGACGGAAGCTTTCTTT. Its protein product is CASSGWGPETEAFF.

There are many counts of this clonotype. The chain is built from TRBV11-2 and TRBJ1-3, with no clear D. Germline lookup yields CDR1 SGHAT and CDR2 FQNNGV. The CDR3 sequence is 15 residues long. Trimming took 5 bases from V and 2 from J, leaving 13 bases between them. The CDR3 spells CASSPMPWAGNTIYF. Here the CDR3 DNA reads TGTGCCAGCAGCCCCATGCCCTGGGCTGGAAACACCATATATTTT. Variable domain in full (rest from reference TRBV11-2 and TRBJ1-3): EAGVAQSPRYKIIEKRQSVAFWCNPISGHATLYWYQQILGQGPKLLIQFQNNGVVDDSQLPKDRFSAERLKGVDSTLKIQPAKLEDSAVYLCASSPMPWAGNTIYFGEGSWLTVV.

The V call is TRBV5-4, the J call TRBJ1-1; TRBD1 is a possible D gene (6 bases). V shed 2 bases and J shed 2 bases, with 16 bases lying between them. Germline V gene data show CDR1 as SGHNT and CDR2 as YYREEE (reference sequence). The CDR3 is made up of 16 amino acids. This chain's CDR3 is CASSFWVGRGNTEAFF. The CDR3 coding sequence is TGTGCCAGCAGCTTTTGGGTGGGCAGGGGCAACACTGAAGCTTTCTTT.

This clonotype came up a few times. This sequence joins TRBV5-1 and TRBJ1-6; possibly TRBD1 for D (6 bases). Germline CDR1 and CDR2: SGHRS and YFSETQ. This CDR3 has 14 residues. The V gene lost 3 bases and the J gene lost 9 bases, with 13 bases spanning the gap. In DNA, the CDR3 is TGCGCCAGCAGCTCGGACAGCACTTCTTCACCCCTCCACTTT. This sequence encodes CASSSDSTSSPLHF.

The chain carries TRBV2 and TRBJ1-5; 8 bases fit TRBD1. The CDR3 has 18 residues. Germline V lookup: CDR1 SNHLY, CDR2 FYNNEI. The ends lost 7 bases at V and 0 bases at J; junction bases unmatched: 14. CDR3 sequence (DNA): TGTGCCAGCACCCTGCTACAGGGGGGAGGCAATAGCAATCAGCCCCAGCATTTT. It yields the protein CASTLLQGGGNSNQPQHF.

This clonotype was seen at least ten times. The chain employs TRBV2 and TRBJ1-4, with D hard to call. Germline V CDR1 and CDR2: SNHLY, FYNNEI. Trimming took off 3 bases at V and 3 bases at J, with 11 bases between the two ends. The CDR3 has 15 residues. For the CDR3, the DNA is TGTGCCAGCAGTGATTTGGGAAACTCTAATGAAAAACTGTTTTTT. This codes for CASSDLGNSNEKLFF.

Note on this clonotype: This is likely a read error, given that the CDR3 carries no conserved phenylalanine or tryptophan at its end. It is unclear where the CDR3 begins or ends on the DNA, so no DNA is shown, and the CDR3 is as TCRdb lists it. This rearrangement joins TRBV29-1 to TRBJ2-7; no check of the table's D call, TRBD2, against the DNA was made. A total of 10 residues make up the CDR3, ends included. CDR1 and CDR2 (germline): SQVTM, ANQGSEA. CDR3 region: CSVEGLVERP.

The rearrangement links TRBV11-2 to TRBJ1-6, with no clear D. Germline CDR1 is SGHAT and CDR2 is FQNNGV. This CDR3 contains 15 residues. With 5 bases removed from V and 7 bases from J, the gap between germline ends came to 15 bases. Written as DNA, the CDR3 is TGTGCCAGCAGCGCCATCCGGGAGGCGAATTCACCCCTCCACTTT. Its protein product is CASSAIREANSPLHF.

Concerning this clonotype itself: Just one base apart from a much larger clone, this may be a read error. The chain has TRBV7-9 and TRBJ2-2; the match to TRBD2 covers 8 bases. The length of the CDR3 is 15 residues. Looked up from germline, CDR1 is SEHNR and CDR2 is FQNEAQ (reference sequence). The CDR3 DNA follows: TGTGCGGCGGGGAGAGCGGGGGCGGTCACCGGGGAGCTGTTTTTT. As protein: CAAGRAGAVTGELFF.

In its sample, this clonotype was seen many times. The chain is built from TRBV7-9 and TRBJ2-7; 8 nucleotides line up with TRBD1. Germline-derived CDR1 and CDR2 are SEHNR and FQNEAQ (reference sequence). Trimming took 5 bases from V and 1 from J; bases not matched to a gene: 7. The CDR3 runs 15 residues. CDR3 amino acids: CASSRTGTGSYEQYF. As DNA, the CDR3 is TGTGCCAGCAGCCGCACCGGGACAGGATCCTACGAGCAGTACTTC.

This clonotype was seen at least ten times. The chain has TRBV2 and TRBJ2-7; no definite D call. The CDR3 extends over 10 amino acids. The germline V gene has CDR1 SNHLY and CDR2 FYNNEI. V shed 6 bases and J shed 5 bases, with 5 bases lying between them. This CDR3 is CASRGNEQYF. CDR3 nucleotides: TGTGCCAGCAGGGGGAACGAGCAGTACTTC.

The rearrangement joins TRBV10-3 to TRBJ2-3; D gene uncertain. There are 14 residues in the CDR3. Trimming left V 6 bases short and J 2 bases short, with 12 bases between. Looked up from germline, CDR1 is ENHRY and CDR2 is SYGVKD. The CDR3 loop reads CAIRVSLVTDTQYF. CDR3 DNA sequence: TGTGCCATCAGGGTGTCGCTAGTCACAGATACGCAGTATTTT.

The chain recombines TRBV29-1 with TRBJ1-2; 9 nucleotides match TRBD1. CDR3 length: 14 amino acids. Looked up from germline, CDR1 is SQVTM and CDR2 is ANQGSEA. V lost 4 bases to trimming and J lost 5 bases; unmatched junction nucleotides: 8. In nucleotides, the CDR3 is TGCAGCGTTGGCCCCGGGACAGGGAATTATGGCTACACCTTC. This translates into CSVGPGTGNYGYTF.

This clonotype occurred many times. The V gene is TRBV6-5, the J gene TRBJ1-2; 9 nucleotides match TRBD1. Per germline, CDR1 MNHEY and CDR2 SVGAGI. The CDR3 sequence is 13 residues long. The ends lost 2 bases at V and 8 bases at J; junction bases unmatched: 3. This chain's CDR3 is CASSYTGGEGYTF. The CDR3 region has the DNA TGTGCCAGCAGTTACACAGGGGGCGAAGGCTACACCTTC.

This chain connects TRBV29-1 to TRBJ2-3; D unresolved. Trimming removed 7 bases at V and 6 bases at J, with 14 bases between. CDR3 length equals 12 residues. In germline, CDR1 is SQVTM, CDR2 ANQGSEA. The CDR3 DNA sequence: TGCAGCGCCCGACCCACTGGGGATACGCAGTATTTT. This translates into CSARPTGDTQYF.

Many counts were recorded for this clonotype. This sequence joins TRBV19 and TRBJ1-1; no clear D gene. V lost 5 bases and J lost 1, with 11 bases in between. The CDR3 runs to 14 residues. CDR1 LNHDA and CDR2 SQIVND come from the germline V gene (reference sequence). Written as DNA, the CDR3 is TGTGCCAGTAGTGGAGGCGGCAGGAACACTGAAGCTTTCTTT. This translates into CASSGGGRNTEAFF.

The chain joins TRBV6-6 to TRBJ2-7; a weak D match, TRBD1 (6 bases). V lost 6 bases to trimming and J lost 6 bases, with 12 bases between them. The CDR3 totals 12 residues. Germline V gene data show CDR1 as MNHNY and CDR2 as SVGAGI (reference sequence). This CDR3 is CASRLQGSEQYF. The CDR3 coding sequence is TGTGCCAGCAGACTCCAGGGGAGCGAGCAGTACTTC.

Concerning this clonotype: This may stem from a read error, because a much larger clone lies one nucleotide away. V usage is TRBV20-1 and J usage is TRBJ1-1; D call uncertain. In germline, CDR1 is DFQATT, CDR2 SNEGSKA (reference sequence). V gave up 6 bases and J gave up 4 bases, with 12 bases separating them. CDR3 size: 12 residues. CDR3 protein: CSAVRSVTEAFF. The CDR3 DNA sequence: TGCAGTGCAGTGAGGAGTGTCACTGAAGCTTTCTTT.

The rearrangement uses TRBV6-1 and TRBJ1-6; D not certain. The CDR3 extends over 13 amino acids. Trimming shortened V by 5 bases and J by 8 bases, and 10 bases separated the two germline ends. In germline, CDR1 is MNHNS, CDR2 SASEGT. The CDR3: CASSTQMYSPLHF. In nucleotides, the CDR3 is TGTGCCAGCAGTACCCAGATGTATTCACCCCTCCACTTT.